This T cell receptor beta chain was observed in a study of blood T cell repertoires in COVID-19. On the study more broadly: Sites across the United States, Italy and Spain contributed samples from acute and convalescent COVID-19. PBMCs, B-cell-depleted T cells, or T cells provided the cDNA or gDNA that made up the material.

Original data processing: Amplification of reference gene primers was used by the study to estimate nucleated cell counts. The repertoire was sequenced with immunoSEQ multiplex PCR; TCRdb's copy has only in-frame clones and lacks some. The D gene and trimming were derived from the DNA, and the V and J assignments and clone size from that table. The sample gives about 350,000 clones, about 90% of which show up once; about 6% is in the top ten. V was pared by 4 bases and J by 11 bases, with 18 bases of the junction left unmatched. Looked up from germline, CDR1 is MDHEN and CDR2 is SYDVKM. The CDR3 is 16 amino acids. Enrolled during active infection, Seattle patients were then followed longitudinally.

Specimen: peripheral blood. This chain links TRBV28 with TRBJ2-3; TRBD2 aligns across 7 bases. This clonotype was sampled from a woman aged 45-65 years with COVID-19, enrolled during active disease. The CDR3: CASSSLGEGPLRKQYF. In DNA, the CDR3 is TGTGCCAGCAGTTCTCTAGGGGAGGGGCCTTTAAGGAAGCAGTATTTT.